What follows describes a single T cell receptor (beta chain). Its antigen target is currently unknown. No much larger clone exists at a distance of one base, and base qualities are not known. What this sample's time point label stands for: baseline before first vaccination. Samples from vaccinated people were obtained from the UK trials COV001 and COV002, which included a single-blind randomized controlled phase 2/3 trial of AZD1222 (ChAdOx1 nCoV-19) in healthy adults. For TCRbeta chain sequencing, PBMC samples were collected from trial participants at day 0 and at day 28 after the second dose. CDR1 and CDR2 are drawn from the germline V gene: SNHLY, FYNNEI. Measured from the cysteine to the phenylalanine, the CDR3 is 14 residues long. Here the CDR3 DNA is all that survives: 42 bases in frame from base 1. Trimmed from V: 7 bases; trimmed from J: 4 bases; junction bases lacking a gene match: 6. The CDR3 regions of human TCRbeta chains were analyzed by immunosequencing. The original methods were these. TCRs in the repertoires were compared against a reference library of SARS-CoV-2-specific TCRs that had been generated with the MIRA antigen-specificity platform. Breadth was defined as the fraction of unique TCRs that were SARS-CoV-2-associated. Depth was defined as the fraction of total T cells that were SARS-CoV-2-associated. Using the MIRA data, each spike-specific TCR was mapped to the spike region that the TCR reacts to and placed in a CD4 or CD8 class. Log10-transformed breadth and depth values were compared by one-way ANOVA with Sidak's multiple comparisons tests. Imported from immuneACCESS, the table was reduced by TCRdb to in-frame sequences with V and J called. These copies leave out some clones; in studies compared against another copy, an unresolved V gene accounts for under half, and the cause of the remainder is not known. V and J calls and clone size come straight from that table; D and trimming were deduced from the DNA. The sample profile shows about 180,000 clones; 85% to 90% of them were found once. Approximately 1.6% of the sample is taken by the ten largest.

These data originate in a study of T cell responses to AZD1222 COVID-19 vaccine (dated by TCRdb to about 2021). Looking at the study overall: AZD1222 recipients given second doses at about 4 weeks or at about 12 weeks were pooled, since spike-specific TCR depth and breadth were not found to differ between the two schedules. TCR sequencing covered roughly 230 trial participants: around 210 given two doses of AZD1222 and approximately 26 given two doses of MenACWY control vaccine. Trial participants were enrolled by age into subgroups of 18-55, 56-69 and 70-plus years, and approximately 150, 30 and 60 TCR-sequenced participants, respectively, were included in these subgroups.

Findings and caveats that apply to the study as a whole: Participants were mostly white British, with more females than males. The authors suggested clonal diversity may have been underestimated. CD4 TCRs associated with the vaccine covered the entire spike protein, and the dominant responses were in regions 160-218 and 743-854. Reportedly, close to half of the unique spike-specific TCRs recognized epitopes lying outside the regions that are mutated in the B.1.351 and B.1.1.7 variants. In the small 56-69-year group, the increase in depth fell short of significance, most likely because of low power. A significant rise in spike-specific TCR breadth and depth was observed after two AZD1222 doses relative to day 0 and relative to MenACWY recipients. Conclusions about previously exposed vaccinees were limited because only six AZD1222 recipients were SARS-CoV-2 seropositive at baseline. Because no day 14 peak-response samples were available, repertoires were characterized only after the peak T cell response.

The chain uses TRBV2 and TRBJ2-2, with 7 bases in between that match TRBD2. The TCR originated in an adult in good health. Sequences were derived from peripheral blood, sampled on day 0 of AZD1222 vaccination. In nucleotide form, the sequence is TGTGCCAGCAAACGGGGGGAGGGCACCGGGGAGCTGTTTTTT. The resulting protein is CASKRGEGTGELFF. Reference TRBV2 and TRBJ2-2 proteins supply the regions before and after the CDR3; the full variable domain is: EPEVTQTPSHQVTQMGQEVILRCVPISNHLYFYWYRQILGQKVEFLVSFYNNEISEKSEIFDDQFSVERPDGSNFTLKIRSTKLEDSAMYFCASKRGEGTGELFFGEGSRLTVL.